The 10 T cell receptor beta chains below all came from one sample that was sequenced in a study of metastatic and nonmetastatic thyroid tumors. Thyroid surgery took place with no prior treatment in any patient. TCRdb re-processed the PCR reads through MiXCR. Seen here are around 26,000 clones, around 13% observed once, and the top ten hold over 15%. Specimen: blood. The source is a female donor with papillary thyroid cancer or a benign thyroid nodule (not recorded which). Some clones in this sample may be carry-over from other donors' samples.

The table lists this clone with many counts. This chain connects TRBV9 to TRBJ2-5, with 9 bases fitting TRBD2. CDR1 and CDR2 from the germline V gene are SGDLS and YYNGEE. There are 16 residues in the CDR3. J lost 5 bases, V lost 1 base, and 9 bases had no gene match. CDR3 sequence: CASSVTSGRSWETQYF. The DNA for the CDR3 is TGTGCCAGCAGCGTAACGAGCGGGAGGTCATGGGAGACCCAGTACTTC. The complete variable domain, with remaining parts taken from reference TRBV9 and TRBJ2-5, reads DSGVTQTPKHLITATGQRVTLRCSPRSGDLSVYWYQQSLDQGLQFLIQYYNGEERAKGNILERFSAQQFPDLHSELNLSSLELGDSALYFCASSVTSGRSWETQYFGPGTRLLVL.

Many counts were recorded for this clone. The CDR3: CASRLRGPTQYF. The CDR3 region has the DNA TGTGCCAGCAGACTTCGGGGCCCAACCCAGTACTTC. The chain is built from TRBV28 and TRBJ2-5, with D perhaps matching TRBD1 or TRBD2 (5 bases each). The V end lost 6 bases, the J end lost 8 bases, and 13 bases lay between the germline ends. Germline CDR1 MDHEN, CDR2 SYDVKM. The CDR3 is 12 amino acids.

The rearrangement uses TRBV7-8 and TRBJ2-1; a possible D gene is TRBD1 (5 bases). The CDR3 runs to 12 residues. CDR1 is SGHVS, CDR2 FQNEAQ, per germline. Trimming cost V 5 bases and J 5 bases, with 7 bases left between them. The CDR3 bases are TGTGCCAGCAGCAAGGGGCACAATGAGCAGTTCTTC. Translation: CASSKGHNEQFF.

By share, this clone counts as medium-sized. CDR3 residues: CASSLGGAEAFF. The CDR3 DNA follows: TGTGCCAGCAGTTTGGGGGGGGCTGAAGCTTTCTTT. This chain uses TRBV12-3 or TRBV12-4 with TRBJ1-1, with D perhaps matching TRBD1 (5 bases). The CDR3 sequence is 12 residues long. Trimming cost V 3 bases and J 6 bases, with 8 bases left between them.

This clone was counted only a few times. A read error may explain this, as a much larger clone is one base away. The V call is TRBV5-6, the J call TRBJ2-1; TRBD2 matches at 12 bases. CDR1 and CDR2 from the germline V gene are SGHDT and YYEEEE. CDR3 length: 15 residues. The CDR3 is CASSLLAGGYNEQSF. The CDR3 DNA reads as TGTGCCAGCAGCTTACTAGCGGGGGGCTACAATGAGCAGTCCTTC.

The rearrangement links TRBV7-3 to TRBJ1-6; 9 bases fit TRBD1. Per germline, CDR1 SGHTA and CDR2 FQGTGA. There are 15 residues in the CDR3. The ends lost 6 bases at V and 9 bases at J; junction bases unmatched: 9. In nucleotides, the CDR3 is TGTGCCAGCAGTGAAACAGGGGGCTTAGGTTCACCCCTCCACTTT. This translates into CASSETGGLGSPLHF.

This clone appeared a few times. CDR3 DNA sequence: TGTGCAGGCAGACCGACCGGGCCCCTACTCCACTTT. It codes for CAGRPTGPLLHF. The J gene is TRBJ1-6, the V gene TRBV6-1, with no clear D. The CDR3 consists of 12 residues. Germline V gene sequence: CDR1 MNHNS, CDR2 SASEGT.

This clone has ten or more counts. V and J are TRBV3-1 and TRBJ1-2, with TRBD1 as a possible D gene (5 bases). Trimming cost V 3 bases and J 0 bases, with 11 bases left between them. This CDR3 has 15 amino acids. Germline V gene lookup returns CDR1 LGHDT and CDR2 YNNKEL (reference sequence). The CDR3 DNA reads TGTGCCAGCAGCCACCCGACAGCCCCTAACTATGGCTACACCTTC. It translates to CASSHPTAPNYGYTF. Complete variable domain (other parts from reference TRBV3-1 and TRBJ1-2): DTAVSQTPKYLVTQMGNDKSIKCEQNLGHDTMYWYKQDSKKFLKIMFSYNNKELIINETVPNRFSPKSPDKAHLNLHINSLELGDSAVYFCASSHPTAPNYGYTFGSGTRLTVV.

The chain employs TRBV5-1 and TRBJ2-7; TRBD1 matches 7 bases. The J segment lost 1 base and the V segment lost 1 base, leaving 2 bases of the junction unmatched. The V gene's germline CDR1 is SGHRS and CDR2 YFSETQ. This CDR3 spans 14 amino acids. CDR3 protein: CASSLKTGSYEQYF. CDR3 DNA: TGCGCCAGCAGCTTGAAGACAGGGTCCTACGAGCAGTACTTC.

This clone was picked up many times. This rearrangement joins TRBV30 to TRBJ2-3, with 8 positions matching TRBD1. Per germline, CDR1 GTSNPN and CDR2 SVGIG (reference sequence). V trimming: 3 bases; J trimming: 4 bases; junction bases outside the gene matches: 3. The CDR3 consists of 13 residues. CDR3 amino acids: CAWSRTGSDTQYF. The DNA for the CDR3 is TGTGCCTGGAGCCGGACAGGGTCAGATACGCAGTATTTT. Full variable domain (outside the CDR3, taken from reference TRBV30 and TRBJ2-3): SQTIHQWPATLVQPVGSPLSLECTVEGTSNPNLYWYRQAAGRGLQLLFYSVGIGQISSEVPQNLSASRPQDRQFILSSKKLLLSDSGFYLCAWSRTGSDTQYFGPGTRLTVL.